This TCR beta chain was recovered during a study of blood T cell repertoires in COVID-19 (dated by TCRdb to the early 2020s). Some background on the complete study: The collaborator samples originated in the United States, Italy and Spain and spanned the acute and convalescent phases of COVID-19. The prospective study material was composed of cDNA or gDNA derived from T cells, B-cell-depleted T cells, or PBMCs. Deeply sampled blood TCRbeta repertoires from subjects exposed to, actively infected with, or recovered from COVID-19 were included in the dataset. A freely available public database, intended as a resource for researchers studying the immune response to SARS-CoV-2, is where the repertoires were released. The samples were drawn from the first 160 participants of the ongoing ImmuneRACE study and from 950 to 1,500 subjects provided by 6 global collaborators. Nearly every sample came with metadata listing a de-identified subject ID, COVID-19 status, age in years and sex. Where available, HLA class I and class II types were taken from metadata supplied by the sample provider and were not determined by assay-based typing.

On this clone itself: This receptor's antigen is unknown. Within one base of it there is no much larger clone, and no base qualities were kept.

Looking up the germline V gene (reference sequence) yields CDR1 SGHNT and CDR2 YYREEE. The cysteine opens and the phenylalanine closes a CDR3 of 15 amino acids. Only the CDR3 part of the read is kept: 45 bases, read in frame from the first base. For this chain, trimming is 4 bases at the V end and 3 bases at the J end, and the number of junction bases without a gene match is 8. What the authors observed across the whole study: Clinical and demographic metadata were provided uncurated, with the amount varying by source and participant.

The immunoSEQ Assay, a bias-controlled multiplex PCR, was used to amplify TCRbeta CDR3 regions from genomic DNA. Regarding the original processing steps: The number of nucleated cells in each sample was estimated by amplification of reference gene primers within the assay. To quantify the absolute abundance of each unique TCRbeta CDR3 rearrangement, sequence reads were collapsed and filtered. For each sample, productive Simpson clonality was calculated by taking the square root of Simpson's diversity index across productive rearrangements. TCRdb stores this immuneACCESS table with in-frame sequences only. Part of the clones is absent; in the studies checked, under half of the shortfall reflects unresolved V genes, and no reason is known for the rest. Clone size and the V and J calls come from that table; the DNA yielded D and trimming. Counted in this sample were 250,000 or so clones; approximately 88% of them appeared once. The top ten hold about 3.1% of the sample.

Enrolling through a virtual design, the prospective study's participants ranged in age from roughly 18 to 89 years and lived across 24 United States geographic areas. Cohort assignment in the prospective study relied on participant-reported clinical history from a screening survey and a study questionnaire. Exposed participants were defined as having been in contact with someone with a PCR-confirmed or clinician-diagnosed COVID-19 case within 2 weeks of study entry. Mobile phlebotomists in the prospective study collected whole blood, serum and a nasopharyngeal or oropharyngeal swab from every participant. Participants in the prospective study had the option to provide additional blood draws and questionnaires over a roughly 2-month period. Blood samples from the prospective study were shipped frozen or at room temperature prior to DNA extraction.

Sequenced sample: PBMCs or T cells enriched from blood (not recorded which). The V gene is TRBV5-4 and the J gene is TRBJ2-7, with TRBD1 identical over 9 junction bases. This TCR derives from a woman aged 40 to 55 who had been exposed to COVID-19. The base sequence is TGTGCCAGCAGCGACTCCGGGACAGGGCACTACGAGCAGTACTTC. Its product reads: CASSDSGTGHYEQYF.